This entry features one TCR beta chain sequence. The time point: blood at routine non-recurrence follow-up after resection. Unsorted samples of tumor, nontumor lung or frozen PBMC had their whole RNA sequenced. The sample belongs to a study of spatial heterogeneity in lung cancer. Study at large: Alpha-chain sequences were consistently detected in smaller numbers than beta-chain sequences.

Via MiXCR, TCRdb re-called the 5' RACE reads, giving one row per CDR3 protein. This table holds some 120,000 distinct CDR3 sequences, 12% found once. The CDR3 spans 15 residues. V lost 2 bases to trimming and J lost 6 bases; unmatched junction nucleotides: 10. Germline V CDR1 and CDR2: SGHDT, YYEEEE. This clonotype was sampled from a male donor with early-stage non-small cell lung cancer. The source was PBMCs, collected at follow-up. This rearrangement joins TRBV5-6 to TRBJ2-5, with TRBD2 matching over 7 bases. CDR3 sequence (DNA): TGTGCCAGCAGCTTAGTCCCCGGGGGGAAAAAGACCCAGTACTTC. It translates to CASSLVPGGKKTQYF.